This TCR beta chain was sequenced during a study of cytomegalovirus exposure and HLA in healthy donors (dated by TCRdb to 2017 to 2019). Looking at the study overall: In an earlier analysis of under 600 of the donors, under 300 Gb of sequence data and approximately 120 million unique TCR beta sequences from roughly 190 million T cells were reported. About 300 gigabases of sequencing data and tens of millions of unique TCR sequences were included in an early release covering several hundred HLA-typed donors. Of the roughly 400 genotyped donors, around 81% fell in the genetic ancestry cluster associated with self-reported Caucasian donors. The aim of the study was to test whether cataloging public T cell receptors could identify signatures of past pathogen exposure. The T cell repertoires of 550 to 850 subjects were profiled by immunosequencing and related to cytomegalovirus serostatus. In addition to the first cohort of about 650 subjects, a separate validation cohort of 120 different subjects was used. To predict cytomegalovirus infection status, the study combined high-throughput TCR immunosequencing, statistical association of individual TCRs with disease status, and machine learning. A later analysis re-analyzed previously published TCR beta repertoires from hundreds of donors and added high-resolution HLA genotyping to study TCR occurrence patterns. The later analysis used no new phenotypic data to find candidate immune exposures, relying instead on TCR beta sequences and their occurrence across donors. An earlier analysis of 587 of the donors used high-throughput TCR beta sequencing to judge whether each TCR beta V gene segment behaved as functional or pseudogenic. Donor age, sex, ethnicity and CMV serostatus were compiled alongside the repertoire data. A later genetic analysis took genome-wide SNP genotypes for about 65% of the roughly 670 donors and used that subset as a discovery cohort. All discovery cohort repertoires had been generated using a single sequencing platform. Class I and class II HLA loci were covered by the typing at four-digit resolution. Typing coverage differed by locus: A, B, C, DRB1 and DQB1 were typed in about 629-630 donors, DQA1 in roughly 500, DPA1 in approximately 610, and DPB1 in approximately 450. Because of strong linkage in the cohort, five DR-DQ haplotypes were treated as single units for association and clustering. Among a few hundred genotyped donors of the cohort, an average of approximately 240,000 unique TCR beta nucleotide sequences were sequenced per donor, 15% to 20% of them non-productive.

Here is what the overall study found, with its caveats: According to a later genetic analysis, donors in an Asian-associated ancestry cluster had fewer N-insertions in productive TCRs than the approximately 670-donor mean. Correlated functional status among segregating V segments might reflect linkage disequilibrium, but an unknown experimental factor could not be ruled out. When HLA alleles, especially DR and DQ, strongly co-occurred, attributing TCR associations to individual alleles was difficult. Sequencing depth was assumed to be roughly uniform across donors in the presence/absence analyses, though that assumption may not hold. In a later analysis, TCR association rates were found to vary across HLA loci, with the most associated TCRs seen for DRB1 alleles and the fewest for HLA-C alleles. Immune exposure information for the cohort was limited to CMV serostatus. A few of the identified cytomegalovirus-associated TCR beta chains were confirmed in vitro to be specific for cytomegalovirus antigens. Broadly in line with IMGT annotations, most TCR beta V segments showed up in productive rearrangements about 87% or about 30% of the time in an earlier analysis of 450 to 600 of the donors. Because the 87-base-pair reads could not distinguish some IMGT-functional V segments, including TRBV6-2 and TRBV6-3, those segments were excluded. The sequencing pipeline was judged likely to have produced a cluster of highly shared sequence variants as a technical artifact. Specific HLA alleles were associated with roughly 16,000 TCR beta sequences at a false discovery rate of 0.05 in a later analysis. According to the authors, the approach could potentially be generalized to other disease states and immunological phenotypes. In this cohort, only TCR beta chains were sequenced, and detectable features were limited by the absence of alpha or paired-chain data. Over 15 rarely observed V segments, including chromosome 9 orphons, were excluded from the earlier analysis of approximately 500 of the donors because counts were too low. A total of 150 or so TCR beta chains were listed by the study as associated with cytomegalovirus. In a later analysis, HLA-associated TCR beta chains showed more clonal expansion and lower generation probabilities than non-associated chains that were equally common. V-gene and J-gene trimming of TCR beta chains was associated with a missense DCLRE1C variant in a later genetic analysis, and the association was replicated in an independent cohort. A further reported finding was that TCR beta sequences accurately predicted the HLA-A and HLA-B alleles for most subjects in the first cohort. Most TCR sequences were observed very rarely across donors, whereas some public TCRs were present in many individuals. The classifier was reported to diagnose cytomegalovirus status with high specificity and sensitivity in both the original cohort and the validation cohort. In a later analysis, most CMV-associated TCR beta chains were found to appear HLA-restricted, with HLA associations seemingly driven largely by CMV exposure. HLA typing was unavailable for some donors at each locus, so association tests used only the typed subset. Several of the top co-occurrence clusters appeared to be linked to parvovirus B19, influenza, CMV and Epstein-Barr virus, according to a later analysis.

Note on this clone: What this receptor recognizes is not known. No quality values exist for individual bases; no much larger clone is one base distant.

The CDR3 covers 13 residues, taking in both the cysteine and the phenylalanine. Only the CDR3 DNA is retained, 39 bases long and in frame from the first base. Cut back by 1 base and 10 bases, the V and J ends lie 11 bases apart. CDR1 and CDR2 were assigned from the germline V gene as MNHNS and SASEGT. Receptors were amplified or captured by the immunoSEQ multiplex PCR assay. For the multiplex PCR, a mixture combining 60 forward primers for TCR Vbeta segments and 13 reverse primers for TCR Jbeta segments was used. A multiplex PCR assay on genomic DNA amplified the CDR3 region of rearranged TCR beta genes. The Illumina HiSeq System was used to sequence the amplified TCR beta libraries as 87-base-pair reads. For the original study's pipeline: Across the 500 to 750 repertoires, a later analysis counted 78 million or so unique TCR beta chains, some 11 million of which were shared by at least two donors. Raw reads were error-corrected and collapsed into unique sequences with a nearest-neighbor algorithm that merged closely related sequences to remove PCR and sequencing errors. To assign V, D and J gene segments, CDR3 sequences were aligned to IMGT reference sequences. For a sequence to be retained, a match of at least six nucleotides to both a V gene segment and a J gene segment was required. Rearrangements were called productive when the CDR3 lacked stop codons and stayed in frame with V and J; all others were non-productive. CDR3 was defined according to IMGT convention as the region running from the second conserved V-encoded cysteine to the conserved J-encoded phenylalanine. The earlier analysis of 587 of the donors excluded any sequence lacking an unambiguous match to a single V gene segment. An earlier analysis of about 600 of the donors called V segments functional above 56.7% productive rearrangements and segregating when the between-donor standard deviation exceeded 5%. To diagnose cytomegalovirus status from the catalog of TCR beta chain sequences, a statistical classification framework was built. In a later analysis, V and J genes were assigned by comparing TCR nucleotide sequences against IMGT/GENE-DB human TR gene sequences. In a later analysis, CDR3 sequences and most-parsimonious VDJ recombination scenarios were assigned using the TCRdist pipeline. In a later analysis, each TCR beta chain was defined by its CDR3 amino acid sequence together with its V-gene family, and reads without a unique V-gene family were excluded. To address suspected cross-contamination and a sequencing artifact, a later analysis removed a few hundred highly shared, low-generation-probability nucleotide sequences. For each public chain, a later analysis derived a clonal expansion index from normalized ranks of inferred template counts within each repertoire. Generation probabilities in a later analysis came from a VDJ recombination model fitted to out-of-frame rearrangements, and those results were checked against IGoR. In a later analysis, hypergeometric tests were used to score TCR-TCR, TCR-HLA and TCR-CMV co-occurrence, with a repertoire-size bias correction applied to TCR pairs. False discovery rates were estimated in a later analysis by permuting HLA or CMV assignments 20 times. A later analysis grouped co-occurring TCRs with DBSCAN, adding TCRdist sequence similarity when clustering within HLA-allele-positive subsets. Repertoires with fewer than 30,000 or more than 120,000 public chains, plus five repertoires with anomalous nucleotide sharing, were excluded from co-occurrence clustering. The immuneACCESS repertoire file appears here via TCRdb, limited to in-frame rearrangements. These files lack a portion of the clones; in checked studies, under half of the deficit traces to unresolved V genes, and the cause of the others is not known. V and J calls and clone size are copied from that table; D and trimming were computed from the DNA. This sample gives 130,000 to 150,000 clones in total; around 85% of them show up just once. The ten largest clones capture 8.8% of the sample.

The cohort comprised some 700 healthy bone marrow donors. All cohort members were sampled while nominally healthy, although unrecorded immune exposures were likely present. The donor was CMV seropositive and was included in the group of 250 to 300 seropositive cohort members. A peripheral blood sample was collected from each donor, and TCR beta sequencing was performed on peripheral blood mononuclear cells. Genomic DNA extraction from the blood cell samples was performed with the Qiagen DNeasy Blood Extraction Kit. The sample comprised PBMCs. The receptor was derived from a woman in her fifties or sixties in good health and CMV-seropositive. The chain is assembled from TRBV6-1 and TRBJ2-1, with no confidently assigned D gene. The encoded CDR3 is CASSEVRTGEQFF. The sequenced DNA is TGTGCCAGCAGTGAAGTACGCACCGGGGAGCAGTTCTTC.